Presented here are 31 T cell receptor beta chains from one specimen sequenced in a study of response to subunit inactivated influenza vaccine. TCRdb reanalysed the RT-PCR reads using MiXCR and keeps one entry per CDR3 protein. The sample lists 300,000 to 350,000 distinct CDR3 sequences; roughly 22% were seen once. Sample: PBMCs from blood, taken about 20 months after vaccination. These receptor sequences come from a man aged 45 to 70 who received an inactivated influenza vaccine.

CDR3 DNA sequence: TGTGCCAGCAGTGTCGCTAGCGGGCCCCAGGGACAGCAGTACTTC. This gives the protein CASSVASGPQGQQYF. The chain joins TRBV12-3 or TRBV12-4 to TRBJ2-7; TRBD2 agrees at 8 bases. Losses at the gene ends were 5 bases for V and 8 bases for J; bases not matched to a gene: 14. This CDR3 has 15 amino acids.

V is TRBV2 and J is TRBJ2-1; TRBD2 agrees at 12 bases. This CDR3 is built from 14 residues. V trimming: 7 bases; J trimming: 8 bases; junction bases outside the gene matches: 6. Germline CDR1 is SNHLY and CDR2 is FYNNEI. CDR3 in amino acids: CASKRLAGGHEQFF. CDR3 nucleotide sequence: TGTGCCAGCAAACGCCTAGCGGGAGGGCATGAGCAGTTCTTC.

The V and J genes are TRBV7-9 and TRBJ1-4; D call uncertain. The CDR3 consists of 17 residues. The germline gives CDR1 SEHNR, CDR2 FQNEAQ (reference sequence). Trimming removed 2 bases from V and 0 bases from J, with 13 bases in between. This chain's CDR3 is CASSLRGIYATNEKLFF. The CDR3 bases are TGTGCCAGCAGCTTAAGAGGCATATATGCAACTAATGAAAAACTGTTTTTT.

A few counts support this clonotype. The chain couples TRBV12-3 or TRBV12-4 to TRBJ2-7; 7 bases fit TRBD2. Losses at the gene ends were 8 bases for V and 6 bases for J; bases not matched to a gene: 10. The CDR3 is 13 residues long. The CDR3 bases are TGTGCCAGCGGAAGCGGGAACACTCTCGAGCAGTACTTC. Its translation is CASGSGNTLEQYF.

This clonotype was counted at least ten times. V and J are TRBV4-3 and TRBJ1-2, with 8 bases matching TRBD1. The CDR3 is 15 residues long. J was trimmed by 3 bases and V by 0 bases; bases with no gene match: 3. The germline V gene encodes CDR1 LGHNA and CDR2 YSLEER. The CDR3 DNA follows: TGCGCCAGCAGCCAAGATTACAGGGGGGACTATGGCTACACCTTC. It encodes CASSQDYRGDYGYTF.

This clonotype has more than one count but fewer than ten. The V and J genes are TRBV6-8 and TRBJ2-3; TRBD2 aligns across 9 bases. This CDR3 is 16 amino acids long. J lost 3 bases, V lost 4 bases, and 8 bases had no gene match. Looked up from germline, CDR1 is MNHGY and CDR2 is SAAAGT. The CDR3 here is CASSWGSGSITDTQYF. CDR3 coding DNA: TGTGCCAGCAGTTGGGGTAGCGGGAGTATAACAGATACGCAGTATTTT.

The CDR3 DNA reads TGCAGTGCTAGAGATTTGAGAGGGAGGACGGGTCAGCCCCAGCATTTT. Encoded protein: CSARDLRGRTGQPQHF. The rearrangement links TRBV20-1 to TRBJ1-5; D is ambiguous. The germline V gene has CDR1 DFQATT and CDR2 SNEGSKA (reference sequence). V was shortened by 0 bases and J by 6 bases, with 18 bases between the two germline ends. This CDR3 contains 16 residues.

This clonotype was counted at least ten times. The CDR3 here is CASSFIGENTEAFF. The CDR3 nucleotides are TGCGCCAGCAGCTTCATAGGGGAGAACACTGAAGCTTTCTTT. The chain uses TRBV5-1 and TRBJ1-1, with D tentatively TRBD1 (5 bases). The CDR3 contains 14 residues. Germline V gives CDR1 SGHRS, CDR2 YFSETQ. V lost 2 bases and J 1 base, leaving 9 bases between the germline ends.

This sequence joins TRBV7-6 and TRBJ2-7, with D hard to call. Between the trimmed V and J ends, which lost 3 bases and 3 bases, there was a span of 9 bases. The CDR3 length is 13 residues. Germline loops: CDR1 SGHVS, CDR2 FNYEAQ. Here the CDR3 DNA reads TGTGCCAGCAGCTTGGAGAGGTACTACGAGCAGTACTTC. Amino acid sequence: CASSLERYYEQYF.

CDR3 in DNA: TGTGCCAGCAGTTCCCCATCGTTCCGCTCTGGAAACACCATATATTTT. Translating it yields CASSSPSFRSGNTIYF. The rearrangement joins TRBV12-3 or TRBV12-4 to TRBJ1-3; D not certain. The CDR3 length is 16 residues. Trimming removed 4 bases from V and 0 bases from J, with 13 bases in between.

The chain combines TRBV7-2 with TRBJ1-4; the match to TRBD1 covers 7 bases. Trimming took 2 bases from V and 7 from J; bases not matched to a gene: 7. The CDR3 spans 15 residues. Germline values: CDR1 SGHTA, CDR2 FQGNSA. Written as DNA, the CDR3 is TGTGCCAGCAGCTTAAAACAGGGGTCTTTTGAAAAACTGTTTTTT. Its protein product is CASSLKQGSFEKLFF.

CDR3: CASRPQGSHGYGYTF. In DNA, the CDR3 is TGTGCCAGCAGACCACAGGGGTCGCATGGCTATGGCTACACCTTC. The rearrangement joins TRBV6-1 to TRBJ1-2; 7 positions agree with TRBD1. This CDR3 spans 15 amino acids. Germline V gene data show CDR1 as MNHNS and CDR2 as SASEGT. V dropped 6 bases and J dropped 4; count of bases not matched to a gene: 11.

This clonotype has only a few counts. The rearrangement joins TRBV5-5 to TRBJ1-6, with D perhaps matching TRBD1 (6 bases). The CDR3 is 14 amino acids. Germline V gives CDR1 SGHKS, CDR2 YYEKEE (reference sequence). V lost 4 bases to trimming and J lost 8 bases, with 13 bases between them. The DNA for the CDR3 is TGTGCCAGCAGCCCCGACAGGTCGGATTCACCCCTCCACTTT. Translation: CASSPDRSDSPLHF.

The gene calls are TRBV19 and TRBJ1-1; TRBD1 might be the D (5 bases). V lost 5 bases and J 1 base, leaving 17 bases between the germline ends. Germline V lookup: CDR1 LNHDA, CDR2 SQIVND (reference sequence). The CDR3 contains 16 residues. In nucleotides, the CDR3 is TGTGCCAGTAGTTCTCTTTTCCGGGGCTCGAACACTGAAGCTTTCTTT. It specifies CASSSLFRGSNTEAFF.

CDR3 amino acids: CASSLRGIHEQYF. CDR3 sequence (DNA): TGTGCCAGCAGTTTACGGGGGATCCACGAGCAGTACTTC. The V gene is TRBV12-3 or TRBV12-4, the J gene TRBJ2-7; D perhaps matches TRBD2 (6 bases). The CDR3 length is 13 residues. V was pared by 2 bases and J by 5 bases, with 10 bases between.

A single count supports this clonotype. The CDR3: CASSHTGGASYEQYF. Here the CDR3 DNA reads TGTGCCAGCTCACACACAGGGGGAGCATCCTACGAGCAGTACTTC. J is TRBJ2-7 and V is TRBV18; TRBD1 matches at 8 bases. Germline lookup yields CDR1 KGHSH and CDR2 LQKENI. CDR3 length: 15 residues. J was trimmed by 1 base and V by 4 bases; bases with no gene match: 6.

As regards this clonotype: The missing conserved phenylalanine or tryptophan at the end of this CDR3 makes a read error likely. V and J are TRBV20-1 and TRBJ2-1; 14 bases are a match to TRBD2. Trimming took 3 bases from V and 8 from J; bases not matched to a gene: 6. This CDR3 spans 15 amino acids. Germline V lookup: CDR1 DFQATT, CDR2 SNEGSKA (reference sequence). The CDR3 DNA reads TGCAGTGCTAGTTCGGGGACTAGCGGGAGCCATGAGCAGTTCCTC. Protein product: CSASSGTSGSHEQFL.

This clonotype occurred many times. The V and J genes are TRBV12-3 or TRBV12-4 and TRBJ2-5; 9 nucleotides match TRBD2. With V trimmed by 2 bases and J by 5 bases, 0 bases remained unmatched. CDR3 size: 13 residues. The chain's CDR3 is CASSLSGGETQYF. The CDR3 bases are TGTGCCAGCAGTTTAAGCGGGGGGGAGACCCAGTACTTC.

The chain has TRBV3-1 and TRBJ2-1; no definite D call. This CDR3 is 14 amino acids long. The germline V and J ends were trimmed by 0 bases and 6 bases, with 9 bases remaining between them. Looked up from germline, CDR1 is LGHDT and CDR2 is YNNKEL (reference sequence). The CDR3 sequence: CASSQEGRRNEQFF. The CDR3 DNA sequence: TGTGCCAGCAGCCAAGAAGGCCGGCGCAATGAGCAGTTCTTC.

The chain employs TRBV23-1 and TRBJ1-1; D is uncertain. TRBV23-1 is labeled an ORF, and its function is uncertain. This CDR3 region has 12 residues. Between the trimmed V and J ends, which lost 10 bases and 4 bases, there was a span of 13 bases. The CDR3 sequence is CAIPPRGTEAFF. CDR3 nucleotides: TGCGCCATCCCCCCGCGCGGCACTGAAGCTTTCTTT.

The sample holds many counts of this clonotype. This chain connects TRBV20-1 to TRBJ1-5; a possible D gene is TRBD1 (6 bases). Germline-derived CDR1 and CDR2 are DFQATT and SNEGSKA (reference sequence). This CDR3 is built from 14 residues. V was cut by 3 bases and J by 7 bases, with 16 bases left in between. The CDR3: CSARWGRGGQPQHF. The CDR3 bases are TGCAGTGCTAGGTGGGGCAGGGGAGGGCAGCCCCAGCATTTT.

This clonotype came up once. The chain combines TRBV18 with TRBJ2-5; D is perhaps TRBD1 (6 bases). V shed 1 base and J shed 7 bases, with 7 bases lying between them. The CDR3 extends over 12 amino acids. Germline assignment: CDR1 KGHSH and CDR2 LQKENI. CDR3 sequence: CASSPRGPTQYF. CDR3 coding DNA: TGTGCCAGCTCACCACGGGGGCCGACCCAGTACTTC.

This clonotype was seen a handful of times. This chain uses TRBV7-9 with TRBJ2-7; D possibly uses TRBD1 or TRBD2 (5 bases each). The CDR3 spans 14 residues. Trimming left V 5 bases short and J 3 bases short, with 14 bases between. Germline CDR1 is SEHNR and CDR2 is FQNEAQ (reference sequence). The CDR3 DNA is TGTGCCAGCAGCAAAACCGGGGCTCTCTACGAGCAGTACTTC. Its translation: CASSKTGALYEQYF.

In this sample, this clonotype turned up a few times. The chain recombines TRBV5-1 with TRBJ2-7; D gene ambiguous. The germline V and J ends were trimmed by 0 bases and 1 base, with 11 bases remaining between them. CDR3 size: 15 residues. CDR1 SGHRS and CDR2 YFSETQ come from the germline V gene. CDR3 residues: CASSLAPGPSYEQYF. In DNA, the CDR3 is TGCGCCAGCAGCTTGGCCCCCGGGCCGTCCTACGAGCAGTACTTC.

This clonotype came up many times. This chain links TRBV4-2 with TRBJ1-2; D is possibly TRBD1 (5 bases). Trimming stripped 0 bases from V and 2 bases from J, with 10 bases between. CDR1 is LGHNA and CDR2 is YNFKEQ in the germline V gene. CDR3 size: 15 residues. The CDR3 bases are TGTGCCAGCAGCCAAGAATGGGGCACCAACTATGGCTACACCTTC. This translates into CASSQEWGTNYGYTF.

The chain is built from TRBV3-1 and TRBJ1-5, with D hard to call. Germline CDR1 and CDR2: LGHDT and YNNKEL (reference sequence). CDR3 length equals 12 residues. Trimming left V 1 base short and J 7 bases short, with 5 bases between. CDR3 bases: TGTGCCAGCAGCCAAGTAGGACAGCCCCAGCATTTT. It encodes CASSQVGQPQHF.

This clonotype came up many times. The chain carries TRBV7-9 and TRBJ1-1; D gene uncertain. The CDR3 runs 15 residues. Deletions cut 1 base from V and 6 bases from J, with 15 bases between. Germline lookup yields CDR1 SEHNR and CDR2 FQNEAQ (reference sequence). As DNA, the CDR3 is TGTGCCAGCAGCTTAGGTGGGCGGGGAAAGGCTGAAGCTTTCTTT. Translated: CASSLGGRGKAEAFF.

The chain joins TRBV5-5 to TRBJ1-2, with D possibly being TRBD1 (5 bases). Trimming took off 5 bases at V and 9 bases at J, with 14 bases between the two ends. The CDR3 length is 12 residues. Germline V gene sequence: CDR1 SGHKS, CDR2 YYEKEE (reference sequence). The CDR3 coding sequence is TGTGCCAGCAGTTCCTTGGGGGAGAGCTACACCTTC. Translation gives CASSSLGESYTF.

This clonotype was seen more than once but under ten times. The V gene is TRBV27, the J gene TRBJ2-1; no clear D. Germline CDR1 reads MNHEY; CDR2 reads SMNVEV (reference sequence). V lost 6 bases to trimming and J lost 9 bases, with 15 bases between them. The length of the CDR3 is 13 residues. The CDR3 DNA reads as TGTGCCAGCAGGGGATTAGGTTCAAGTGAGCAGTTCTTC. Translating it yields CASRGLGSSEQFF.

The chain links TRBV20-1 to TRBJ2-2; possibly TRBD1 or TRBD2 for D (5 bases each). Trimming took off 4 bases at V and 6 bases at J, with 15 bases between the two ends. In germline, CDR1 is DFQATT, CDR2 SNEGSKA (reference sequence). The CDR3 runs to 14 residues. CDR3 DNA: TGCAGTGCTACACCGGGGCTCTTCCCCGGGGAGCTGTTTTTT. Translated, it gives CSATPGLFPGELFF.

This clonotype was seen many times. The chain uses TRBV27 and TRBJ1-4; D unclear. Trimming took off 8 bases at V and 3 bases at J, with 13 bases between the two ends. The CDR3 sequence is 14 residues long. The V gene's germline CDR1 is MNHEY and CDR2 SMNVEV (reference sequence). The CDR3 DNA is TGTGCCAGCCGCTCCGGGAGAGCTAATGAAAAACTGTTTTTT. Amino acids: CASRSGRANEKLFF.